This T cell receptor (beta chain) was captured by sequencing in a study of shared clonotypes between healthy human individuals. Trimming stripped 3 bases from V and 1 base from J, with 11 bases between. The germline V gene has CDR1 GTSNPN and CDR2 SVGIG (reference sequence). CDR3 length: 14 amino acids. Donors, without exception, were Caucasian adults residing in Nashville, Tennessee. Only in-frame clones appear in the TCRdb table, and some are missing; sequencing was by immunoSEQ multiplex PCR. The profile shows nearly 1 million clones, about 80% of them singletons. The source material was memory CD4+ T cells sorted from blood. Subset of the sample: CD45RA-negative fraction. The TCR sequence derives from a man younger than 35 in good health. V is TRBV30 and J is TRBJ2-3; tentatively, D is TRBD1 (6 bases). CDR3 loop: CAWRQGRGTDTQYF. CDR3 in DNA: TGTGCCTGGAGACAGGGCAGGGGCACAGATACGCAGTATTTT.